The 27 T cell receptor beta chains below were found in one sample sequenced in a study of Ad26.COV2.S vaccination and SARS-CoV-2 variants (dated by TCRdb to about 2021). The treatment or condition label on this specimen signifies: about 20 received Ad26.COV2.S at low or high dose, single or two shots; several received placebo; per-sample allocation not given. For vaccine and placebo recipients, the sequenced repertoires came from samples collected on day 63 after the first injection. The library was produced with the immunoSEQ multiplex PCR assay. Held by TCRdb, this immuneACCESS table contains in-frame sequences only and omits some clones. Under half of the omission traces to an unresolved V gene where checked; the cause of the rest is unknown. The table for this sample lists some 250,000 clones; 88% of them were counted only once. Approximately 12% of the sample rests with the top ten. Sequenced here: peripheral blood, sampled in a trial of Ad26.COV2.S vaccine versus placebo. The receptors stem from a person between 18 and 65 years old who received the Ad26.COV2.S COVID-19 vaccine or a placebo.

This chain joins TRBV4-3 and TRBJ2-1; TRBD2 matches 13 bases. Germline assignment: CDR1 LGHNA and CDR2 YSLEER. The CDR3 sequence is 17 residues long. The J segment lost 0 bases and the V segment lost 1 base, leaving 0 bases of the junction unmatched. The CDR3 coding sequence is TGCGCCAGCAGCCAAGGGACTAGCGGGAGCTCCTACAATGAGCAGTTCTTC. Encoded protein: CASSQGTSGSSYNEQFF.

This chain connects TRBV9 to TRBJ1-3; a possible D gene is TRBD1 (5 bases). This CDR3 is 15 amino acids long. Trimming shortened V by 4 bases and J by 0 bases, and 11 bases separated the two germline ends. Germline V lookup: CDR1 SGDLS, CDR2 YYNGEE. The DNA for the CDR3 is TGTGCCAGCAGCCCCCGACAGTTCTCTGGAAACACCATATATTTT. It translates to CASSPRQFSGNTIYF.

The chain is built from TRBV6-5 and TRBJ2-2; the D gene could be TRBD1 or TRBD2 (6 bases each). The V gene lost 6 bases and the J gene lost 5 bases, with 13 bases spanning the gap. The CDR3 covers 14 residues. Germline CDR1 and CDR2: MNHEY and SVGAGI. This CDR3 reads CASRIVGGTGELFF. In DNA, the CDR3 is TGTGCCAGCAGGATTGTAGGGGGGACCGGGGAGCTGTTTTTT.

The chain recombines TRBV2 with TRBJ1-5, with 8 bases that match TRBD1. CDR1 is SNHLY, CDR2 FYNNEI, per germline. This CDR3 is built from 15 residues. V was clipped by 6 bases and J by 7 bases; unmatched bases: 11. CDR3 amino acids: CASRAEPGGVQPQHF. The DNA for the CDR3 is TGTGCCAGCAGAGCGGAACCAGGGGGCGTGCAGCCCCAGCATTTT.

The CDR3 region has the DNA TGTGCCTGGGCCGAGGCGCTAGCGGGGGGGGCCAAAAACATTCAGTACTTC. Protein product: CAWAEALAGGAKNIQYF. The chain has TRBV30 and TRBJ2-4; 12 bases map to TRBD2. The CDR3 length is 17 residues. CDR1 and CDR2 (germline): GTSNPN, SVGIG (reference sequence). Trimming cost V 5 bases and J 1 base; bases outside gene matches: 9.

V is TRBV5-1 and J is TRBJ2-3, with 8 bases aligning to TRBD2. This CDR3 is built from 19 residues. The germline V gene encodes CDR1 SGHRS and CDR2 YFSETQ. Trimming took 4 bases from V and 2 from J; bases not matched to a gene: 18. CDR3 protein: CASSRASAGGNKITDTQYF. The DNA of the CDR3 is TGCGCCAGCAGCCGGGCCTCTGCGGGGGGCAACAAAATCACAGATACGCAGTATTTT.

This chain connects TRBV13 to TRBJ2-7; 9 bases line up with TRBD1. The trim removed 4 bases at V and 4 bases at J, leaving 20 bases unmatched. In germline, CDR1 is PRHDT, CDR2 FYEKMQ (reference sequence). The CDR3 loop spans 19 amino acids. This CDR3 reads CASSSRSTGGAVPVYEQYF. The CDR3 coding sequence is TGTGCCAGCAGCTCCAGATCTACAGGGGGCGCGGTCCCGGTTTACGAGCAGTACTTC.

The chain couples TRBV18 to TRBJ2-2; TRBD1 aligns across 8 bases. Germline values: CDR1 KGHSH, CDR2 LQKENI. The V and J ends lost 5 bases and 3 bases, in that order; junction bases with no gene match: 8. This CDR3 spans 16 amino acids. CDR3 residues: CASSSQGALYTGELFF. DNA of the CDR3: TGTGCCAGCTCAAGTCAGGGGGCTTTGTACACCGGGGAGCTGTTTTTT.

This clone was seen only once. The chain is built from TRBV19 and TRBJ1-1; D not certain. Germline CDR1 LNHDA, CDR2 SQIVND (reference sequence). There are 12 residues in the CDR3. Trimming pared 0 bases from V and 11 bases from J, leaving 10 bases between. The CDR3 DNA is TGTGCCAGTAGTATAGATAAGTATTCGGCTTTCTTT. It codes for CASSIDKYSAFF. The whole variable domain, remainder taken from reference TRBV19 and TRBJ1-1, is DGGITQSPKYLFRKEGQNVTLSCEQNLNHDAMYWYRQDPGQGLRLIYYSQIVNDFQKGDIAEGYSVSREKKESFPLTVTSAQKNPTAFYLCASSIDKYSAFFGQGTRLTVV.

The chain combines TRBV28 with TRBJ2-5; the D gene is possibly TRBD1 (5 bases). Germline CDR1 MDHEN, CDR2 SYDVKM. CDR3 size: 13 residues. V was cut by 2 bases and J by 3 bases, with 7 bases left in between. CDR3 loop: CASSLPGKETQYF. CDR3 nucleotides: TGTGCCAGCAGTTTACCAGGGAAAGAGACCCAGTACTTC.

The V gene is TRBV7-9, the J gene TRBJ2-7; D is unresolved. This CDR3 has 11 amino acids. Germline CDR1 and CDR2: SEHNR and FQNEAQ (reference sequence). The V gene lost 5 bases and the J gene lost 10 bases, with 12 bases spanning the gap. CDR3 DNA: TGTGCCAGCAGCCCGGACCTATCCCAGTACTTC. Its translation: CASSPDLSQYF.

The gene calls are TRBV30 and TRBJ2-6, with 8 bases aligning to TRBD1. Losses at the gene ends were 7 bases for V and 3 bases for J; bases not matched to a gene: 2. CDR3 length: 13 amino acids. Germline V gene lookup returns CDR1 GTSNPN and CDR2 SVGIG (reference sequence). CDR3 sequence (DNA): TGTGCCTTACAGGGGGATGGGGCCAACGTCCTGACTTTC. Protein: CALQGDGANVLTF.

The chain recombines TRBV14 with TRBJ2-5, with 7 bases matching TRBD1. The CDR3 has 17 residues. The V segment lost 4 bases and the J segment 5 bases; nucleotides outside the gene matches: 16. Germline V lookup: CDR1 SGHDN, CDR2 FVKESK. The CDR3 DNA reads TGTGCCAGCAGCCCCCTCTCCGGGACAGTTGGTTTGGAGACCCAGTACTTC. Translated: CASSPLSGTVGLETQYF.

The CDR3 DNA reads TGTGCCAGCAGCGGGGGTGGAGGTTCCTACGAGCAGTACTTC. Encoded protein: CASSGGGGSYEQYF. The chain uses TRBV9 and TRBJ2-7, with a tentative D call TRBD2 (5 bases). Per the germline V gene, CDR1 is SGDLS and CDR2 is YYNGEE. This CDR3 comprises 14 residues. Trimming took 3 bases from V and 1 from J, leaving 11 bases between them.

This rearrangement joins TRBV24-1 to TRBJ1-2; 10 bases map to TRBD1. The germline V gene encodes CDR1 KGHDR and CDR2 SFDVKD. Trimming took 3 bases from V and 7 from J; bases not matched to a gene: 4. This CDR3 is 14 amino acids long. Here the CDR3 reads CATSDPGTGVGYTF. In nucleotides, the CDR3 is TGTGCCACCAGTGATCCCGGGACAGGGGTTGGCTACACCTTC.

The chain recombines TRBV28 with TRBJ2-7; TRBD1 is a possible D gene (5 bases). Trimming pared 5 bases from V and 6 bases from J, leaving 11 bases between. The CDR3 loop spans 12 amino acids. CDR1 and CDR2 from the germline V gene are MDHEN and SYDVKM. The CDR3 region has the DNA TGTGCCAGCAGTCCTCGGACACCCGAGCAGTACTTC. It encodes CASSPRTPEQYF. Together with reference TRBV28 and TRBJ2-7, the CDR3 gives the full variable domain: DVKVTQSSRYLVKRTGEKVFLECVQDMDHENMFWYRQDPGLGLRLIYFSYDVKMKEKGDIPEGYSVSREKKERFSLILESASTNQTSMYLCASSPRTPEQYFGPGTRLTVT.

The V call is TRBV4-3, the J call TRBJ2-6; maybe TRBD2 (6 bases). Trimming stripped 1 base from V and 0 bases from J, with 25 bases between. Germline V lookup: CDR1 LGHNA, CDR2 YSLEER. The CDR3 covers 22 residues. In DNA form, the CDR3 reads TGCGCCAGCAGCCAAGCCCTTGTGAGGGCGGGGCTCACGACCTCTGGGGCCAACGTCCTGACTTTC. The encoded protein is CASSQALVRAGLTTSGANVLTF.

This clone was observed once. V and J are TRBV4-1 and TRBJ2-7; tentatively, D is TRBD1 (6 bases). Germline CDR1 reads MGHRA; CDR2 reads YSYEKL. CDR3 length equals 16 residues. Between the trimmed V and J ends, which lost 0 bases and 1 base, there was a span of 13 bases. In nucleotides, the CDR3 is TGCGCCAGCAGCCAAGAGGTAGGCAGGGGTTCCTACGAGCAGTACTTC. It yields the protein CASSQEVGRGSYEQYF.

This clone is a singleton in its sample. This rearrangement joins TRBV28 to TRBJ2-2, with D hard to call. The CDR3 extends over 14 amino acids. V lost 8 bases and J 3 bases, leaving 13 bases between the germline ends. Germline V gives CDR1 MDHEN, CDR2 SYDVKM. The CDR3 spells CASCATHYTGELFF. For the CDR3, the DNA is TGTGCCAGCTGCGCGACACACTACACCGGGGAGCTGTTTTTT.

This sequence joins TRBV30 and TRBJ1-1; 9 nucleotides align to TRBD1. CDR3 length: 14 residues. Germline V gene sequence: CDR1 GTSNPN, CDR2 SVGIG (reference sequence). Germline trimming cut 4 bases from V and 1 base from J; bases unmatched to any gene: 4. The CDR3 loop reads CAWNLGQGNTEAFF. In DNA form, the CDR3 reads TGTGCCTGGAACCTGGGACAGGGGAACACTGAAGCTTTCTTT.

The CDR3 is CASSFPGAAGNTIYF. For the CDR3, the DNA is TGTGCCAGCAGCTTCCCGGGGGCTGCGGGAAACACCATATATTTT. V and J are TRBV7-9 and TRBJ1-3, with a weak D call TRBD1 (6 bases). CDR1 and CDR2 (germline): SEHNR, FQNEAQ (reference sequence). Trimming stripped 3 bases from V and 4 bases from J, with 13 bases between. The length of the CDR3 is 15 residues.

The V and J genes are TRBV4-3 and TRBJ1-2; TRBD1 matches at 7 bases. The germline CDR1 and CDR2 sequences are LGHNA and YSLEER. The V segment lost 2 bases and the J segment 2 bases; nucleotides outside the gene matches: 2. There are 14 residues in the CDR3. In DNA form, the CDR3 reads TGCGCCAGCAGCCAATCGACAGGGAACTATGGCTACACCTTC. Protein sequence: CASSQSTGNYGYTF.

V usage is TRBV28 and J usage is TRBJ2-1; TRBD1 agrees at 12 bases. V was clipped by 4 bases and J by 9 bases; unmatched bases: 13. CDR3 length: 17 residues. Per the germline V gene, CDR1 is MDHEN and CDR2 is SYDVKM. DNA for the CDR3: TGTGCCAGCAGTTCGGATAGGGACAGGGGGCATCGAGGTGAGCAGTTCTTC. It specifies CASSSDRDRGHRGEQFF.

The chain is built from TRBV10-3 and TRBJ2-5, with D possibly called TRBD1 or TRBD2 (5 bases each). The CDR3 extends over 14 amino acids. CDR1 and CDR2 (germline): ENHRY, SYGVKD. V was cut by 0 bases and J by 5 bases, with 10 bases left in between. CDR3 nucleotides: TGTGCCATCAGTGAGTCAACCAGGGACGAGACCCAGTACTTC. Translating it yields CAISESTRDETQYF.

This rearrangement joins TRBV7-9 to TRBJ2-3; TRBD2 matches at 7 bases. V lost 11 bases and J lost 0; bases outside the gene matches: 5. CDR1 is SEHNR, CDR2 FQNEAQ, per germline (reference sequence). The CDR3 totals 13 residues. The DNA for the CDR3 is TGTGCCGAGGAGCGGGGTAGCACAGATACGCAGTATTTT. The encoded protein is CAEERGSTDTQYF.

The chain combines TRBV4-2 with TRBJ1-1; TRBD1 might be the D (5 bases). V lost 0 bases and J lost 4, with 12 bases in between. This CDR3 is built from 15 residues. Germline V gives CDR1 LGHNA, CDR2 YNFKEQ. The CDR3 coding sequence is TGTGCCAGCAGCCAAGAGGTCCAGGGCGGCACTGAAGCTTTCTTT. Amino acid sequence: CASSQEVQGGTEAFF.

The chain has TRBV15 and TRBJ2-5; D might be TRBD2 (6 bases). Germline CDR1 and CDR2: LNHNV and YYDKDF (reference sequence). The ends were cut back, 3 bases at V and 2 bases at J, with 13 bases in the middle. The CDR3 runs to 15 residues. The DNA for the CDR3 is TGTGCCACCAGCAGCCAAAGGGGAGGTCAAGAGACCCAGTACTTC. Translating gives CATSSQRGGQETQYF. Full variable domain (outside the CDR3, taken from reference TRBV15 and TRBJ2-5): DAMVIQNPRYQVTQFGKPVTLSCSQTLNHNVMYWYQQKSSQAPKLLFHYYDKDFNNEADTPDNFQSRRPNTSFCFLDIRSPGLGDTAMYLCATSSQRGGQETQYFGPGTRLLVL.